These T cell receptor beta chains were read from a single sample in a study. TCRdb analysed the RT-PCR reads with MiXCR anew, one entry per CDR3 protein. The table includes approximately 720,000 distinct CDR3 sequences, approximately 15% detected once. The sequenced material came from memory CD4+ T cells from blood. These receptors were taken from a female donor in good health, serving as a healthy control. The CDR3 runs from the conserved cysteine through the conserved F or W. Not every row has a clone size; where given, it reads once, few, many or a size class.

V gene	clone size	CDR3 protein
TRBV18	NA	CASSPQIPSTPNSPLHF
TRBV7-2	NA	CASSADRGHRIGYTF
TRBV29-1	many	CSVLSGNTEAFF
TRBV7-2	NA	CANSLQDTEELFF
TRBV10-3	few	CAISPGAITDTQYF
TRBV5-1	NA	CASSYPTGGYEQYF
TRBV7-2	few	CASTLRVWTDTQYF
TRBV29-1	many	CSVSSGTSFLRFF
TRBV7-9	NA	CASRPRIGTDTQYF
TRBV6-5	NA	CASSSGTKNTGELFF
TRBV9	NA	CASSGGLFPGANVLTF
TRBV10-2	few	CASSARGDTEAFF
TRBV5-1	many	CASSLATGGSYNEQFF
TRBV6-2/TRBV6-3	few	CASSSWDSPLHF
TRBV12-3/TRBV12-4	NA	CASWKGGTGELFF
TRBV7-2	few	CASSSTRAEAFF
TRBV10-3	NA	CAISELAAGDGNEQFF
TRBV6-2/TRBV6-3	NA	CASMMREPGELFF
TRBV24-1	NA	CATSVRDRVSYEQYF
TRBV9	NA	CASSEARGLQEQFF
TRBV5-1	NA	CASSLVGSLSGNTIYF
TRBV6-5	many	CASSDGAMNTEAFF
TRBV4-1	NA	CASSQAGLDYNEQFF
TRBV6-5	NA	CASTYQRGRNPHSPLHF
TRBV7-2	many	CASSLYGTDNSPLHF
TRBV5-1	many	CASSSGVPTDTQYF
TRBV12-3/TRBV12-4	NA	CASRGEATRINEQFF
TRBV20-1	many	CSARDGWAGASYYEQYF
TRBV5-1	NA	CASSSSAQAREQYF
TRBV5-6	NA	CASLAGSSYNEQFF
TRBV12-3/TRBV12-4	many	CASSWRTSGRDEQFF
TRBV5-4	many	CASSPLGQGPGETQYF
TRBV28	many	CASSLRTNEQFF
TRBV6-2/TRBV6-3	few	CASSYIAGANYERYF
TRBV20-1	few	CSARDMTGPGDTQYF
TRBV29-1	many	CSGSQAETQYF